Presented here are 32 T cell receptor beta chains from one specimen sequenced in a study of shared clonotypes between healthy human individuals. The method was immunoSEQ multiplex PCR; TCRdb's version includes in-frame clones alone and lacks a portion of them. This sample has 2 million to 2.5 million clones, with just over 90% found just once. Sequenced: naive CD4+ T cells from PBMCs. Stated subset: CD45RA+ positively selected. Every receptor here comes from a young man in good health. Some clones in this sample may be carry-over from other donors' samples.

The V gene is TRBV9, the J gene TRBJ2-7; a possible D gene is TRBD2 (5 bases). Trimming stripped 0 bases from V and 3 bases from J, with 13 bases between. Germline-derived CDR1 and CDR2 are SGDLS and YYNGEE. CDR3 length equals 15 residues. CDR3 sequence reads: CASSVEDGGYYEQYF. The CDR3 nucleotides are TGTGCCAGCAGCGTAGAGGACGGAGGATACTACGAGCAGTACTTC.

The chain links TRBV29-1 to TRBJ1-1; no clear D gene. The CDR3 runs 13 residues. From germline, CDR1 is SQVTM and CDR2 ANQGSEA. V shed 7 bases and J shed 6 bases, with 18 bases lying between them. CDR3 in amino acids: CSGHWPRAAEAFF. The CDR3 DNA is TGCAGCGGGCATTGGCCACGGGCCGCTGAAGCTTTCTTT.

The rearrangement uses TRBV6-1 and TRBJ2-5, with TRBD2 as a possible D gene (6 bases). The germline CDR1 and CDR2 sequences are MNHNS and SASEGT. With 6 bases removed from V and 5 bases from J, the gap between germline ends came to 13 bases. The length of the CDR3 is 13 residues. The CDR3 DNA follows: TGTGCCAGCAGCCGGGCTCTAGCGGAGACCCAGTACTTC. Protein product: CASSRALAETQYF.

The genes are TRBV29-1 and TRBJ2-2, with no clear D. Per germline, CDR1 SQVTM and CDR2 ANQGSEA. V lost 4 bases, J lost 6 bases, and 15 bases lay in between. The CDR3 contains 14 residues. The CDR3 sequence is CSVVGNLPSGELFF. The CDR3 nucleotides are TGCAGCGTTGTGGGGAATCTTCCCTCCGGGGAGCTGTTTTTT.

The CDR3 spells CASSQPPALAETQYF. CDR3 DNA sequence: TGCGCCAGCAGCCAGCCCCCCGCGTTAGCAGAGACCCAGTACTTC. This chain links TRBV4-1 with TRBJ2-5; D gene uncertain. The germline V and J ends were trimmed by 3 bases and 4 bases, with 15 bases remaining between them. CDR3 length: 15 amino acids. Germline CDR1 MGHRA, CDR2 YSYEKL.

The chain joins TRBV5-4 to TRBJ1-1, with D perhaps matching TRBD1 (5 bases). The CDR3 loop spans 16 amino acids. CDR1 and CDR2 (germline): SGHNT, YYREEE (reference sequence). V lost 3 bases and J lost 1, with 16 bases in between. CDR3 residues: CASSSLAGTGNTEAFF. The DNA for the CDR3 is TGTGCCAGCAGCTCGCTGGCAGGGACGGGGAACACTGAAGCTTTCTTT.

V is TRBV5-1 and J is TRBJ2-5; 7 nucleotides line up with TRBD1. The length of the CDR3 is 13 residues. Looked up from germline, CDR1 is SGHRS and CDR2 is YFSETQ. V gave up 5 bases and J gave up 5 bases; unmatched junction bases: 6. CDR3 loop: CASRPTGTETQYF. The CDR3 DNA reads TGCGCCAGCAGACCGACAGGGACGGAGACCCAGTACTTC.

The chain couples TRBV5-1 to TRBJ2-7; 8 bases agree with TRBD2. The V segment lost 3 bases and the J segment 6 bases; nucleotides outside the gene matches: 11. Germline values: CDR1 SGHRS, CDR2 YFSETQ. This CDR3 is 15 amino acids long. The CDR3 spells CASSWGQAGDGEQYF. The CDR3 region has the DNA TGCGCCAGCAGCTGGGGCCAAGCGGGAGATGGCGAGCAGTACTTC. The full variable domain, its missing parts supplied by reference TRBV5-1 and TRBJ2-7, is KAGVTQTPRYLIKTRGQQVTLSCSPISGHRSVSWYQQTPGQGLQFLFEYFSETQRNKGNFPGRFSGRQFSNSRSEMNVSTLELGDSALYLCASSWGQAGDGEQYFGPGTRLTVT.

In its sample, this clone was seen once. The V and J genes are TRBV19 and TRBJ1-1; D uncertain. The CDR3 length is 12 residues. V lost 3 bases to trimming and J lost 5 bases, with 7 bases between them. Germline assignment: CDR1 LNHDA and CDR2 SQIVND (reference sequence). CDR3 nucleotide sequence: TGTGCCAGTAGTATTAGTCGGACTGAAGCTTTCTTT. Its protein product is CASSISRTEAFF.

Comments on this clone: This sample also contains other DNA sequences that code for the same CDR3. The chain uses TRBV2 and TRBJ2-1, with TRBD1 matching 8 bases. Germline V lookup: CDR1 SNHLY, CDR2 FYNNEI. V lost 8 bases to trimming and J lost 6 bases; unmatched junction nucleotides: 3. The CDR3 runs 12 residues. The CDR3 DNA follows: TGTGCCAGCCGAGACAGGGGCAATGAGCAGTTCTTC. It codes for CASRDRGNEQFF.

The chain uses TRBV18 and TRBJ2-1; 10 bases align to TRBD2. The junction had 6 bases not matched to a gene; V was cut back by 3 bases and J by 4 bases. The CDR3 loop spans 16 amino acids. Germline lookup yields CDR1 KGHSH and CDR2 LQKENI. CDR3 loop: CASSPTGTSEYNEQFF. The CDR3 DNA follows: TGTGCCAGCTCACCTACCGGGACTAGCGAATACAATGAGCAGTTCTTC.

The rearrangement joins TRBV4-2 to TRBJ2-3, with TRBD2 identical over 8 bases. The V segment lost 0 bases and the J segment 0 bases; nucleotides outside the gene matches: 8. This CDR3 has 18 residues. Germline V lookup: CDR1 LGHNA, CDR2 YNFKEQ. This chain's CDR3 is CASSQERPGGGSTDTQYF. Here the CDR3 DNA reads TGTGCCAGCAGCCAAGAGCGGCCGGGCGGGGGGAGCACAGATACGCAGTATTTT.

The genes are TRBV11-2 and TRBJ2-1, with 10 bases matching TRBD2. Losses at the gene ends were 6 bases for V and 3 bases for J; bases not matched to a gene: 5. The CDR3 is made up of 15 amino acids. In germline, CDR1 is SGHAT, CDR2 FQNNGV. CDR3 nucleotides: TGTGCCAGCAGTTCTCTAGCGGGAGTCTACAATGAGCAGTTCTTC. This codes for CASSSLAGVYNEQFF. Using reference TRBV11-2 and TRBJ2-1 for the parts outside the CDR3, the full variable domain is EAGVAQSPRYKIIEKRQSVAFWCNPISGHATLYWYQQILGQGPKLLIQFQNNGVVDDSQLPKDRFSAERLKGVDSTLKIQPAKLEDSAVYLCASSSLAGVYNEQFFGPGTRLTVL.

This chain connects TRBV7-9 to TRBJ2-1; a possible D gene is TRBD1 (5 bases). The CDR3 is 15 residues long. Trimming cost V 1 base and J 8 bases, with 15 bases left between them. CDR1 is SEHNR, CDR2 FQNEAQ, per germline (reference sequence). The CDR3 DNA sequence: TGTGCCAGCAGCTTAGTTTCCAGGGTGGTCGATGAGCAGTTCTTC. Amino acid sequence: CASSLVSRVVDEQFF.

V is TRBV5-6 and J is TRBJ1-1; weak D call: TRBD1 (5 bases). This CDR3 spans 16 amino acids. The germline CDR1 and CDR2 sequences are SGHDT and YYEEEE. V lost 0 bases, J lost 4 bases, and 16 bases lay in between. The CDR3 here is CASSLAGTAEVTEAFF. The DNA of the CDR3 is TGTGCCAGCAGCTTGGCCGGGACGGCAGAGGTCACTGAAGCTTTCTTT.

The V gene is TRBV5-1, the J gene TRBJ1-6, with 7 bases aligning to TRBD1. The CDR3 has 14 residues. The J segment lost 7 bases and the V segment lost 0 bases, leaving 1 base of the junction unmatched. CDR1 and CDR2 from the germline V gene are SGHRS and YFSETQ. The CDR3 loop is CASSLEGANSPLHF. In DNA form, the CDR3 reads TGCGCCAGCAGCTTGGAGGGGGCGAATTCACCCCTCCACTTT.

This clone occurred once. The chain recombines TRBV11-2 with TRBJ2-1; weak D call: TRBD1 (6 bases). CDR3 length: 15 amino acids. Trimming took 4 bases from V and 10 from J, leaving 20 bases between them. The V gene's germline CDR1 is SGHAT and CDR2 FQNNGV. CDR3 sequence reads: CASSSPQQGIGEQFF. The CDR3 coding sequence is TGTGCCAGCAGCTCTCCCCAACAGGGAATCGGGGAGCAGTTCTTC.

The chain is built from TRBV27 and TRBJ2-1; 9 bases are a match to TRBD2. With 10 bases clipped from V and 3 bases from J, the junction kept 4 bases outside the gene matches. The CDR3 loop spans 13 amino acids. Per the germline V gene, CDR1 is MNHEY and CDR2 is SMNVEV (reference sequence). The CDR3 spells CATGLAFYNEQFF. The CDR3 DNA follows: TGTGCCACGGGACTAGCATTCTACAATGAGCAGTTCTTC.

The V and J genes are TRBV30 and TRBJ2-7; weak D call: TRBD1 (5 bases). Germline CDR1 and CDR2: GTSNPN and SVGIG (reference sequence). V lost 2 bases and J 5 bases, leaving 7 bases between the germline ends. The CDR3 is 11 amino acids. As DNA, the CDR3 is TGTGCCTGGAGTCTCAGGGACGAGCAGTACTTC. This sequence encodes CAWSLRDEQYF.

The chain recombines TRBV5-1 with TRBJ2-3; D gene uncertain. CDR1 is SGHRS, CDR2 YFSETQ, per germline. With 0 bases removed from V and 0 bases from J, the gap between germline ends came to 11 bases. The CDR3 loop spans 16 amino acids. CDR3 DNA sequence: TGCGCCAGCAGCTTGGCACCGTCGGCGAGCACAGATACGCAGTATTTT. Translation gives CASSLAPSASTDTQYF.

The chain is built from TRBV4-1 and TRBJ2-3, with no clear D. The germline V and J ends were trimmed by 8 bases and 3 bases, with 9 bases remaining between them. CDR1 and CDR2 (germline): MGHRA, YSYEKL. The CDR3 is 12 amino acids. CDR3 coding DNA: TGCGCCAGCCAAAGTGGGACAGATACGCAGTATTTT. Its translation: CASQSGTDTQYF.

CDR3 DNA sequence: TGTGCCCCAGAGGCGGTTGAAAGCACAGATACGCAGTATTTT. It encodes CAPEAVESTDTQYF. This chain links TRBV12-2 with TRBJ2-3; the D segment call TRBD2 is taken from the table without a DNA check. TRBV12-2 is tagged as a pseudogene. This CDR3 is built from 14 residues.

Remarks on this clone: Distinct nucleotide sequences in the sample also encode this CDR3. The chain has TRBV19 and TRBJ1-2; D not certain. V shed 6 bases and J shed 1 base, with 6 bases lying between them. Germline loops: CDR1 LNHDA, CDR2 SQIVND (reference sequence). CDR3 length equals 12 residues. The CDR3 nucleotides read TGTGCCAGTAGCTTTGGTAACTATGGCTACACCTTC. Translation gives CASSFGNYGYTF. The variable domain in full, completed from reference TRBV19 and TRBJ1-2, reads DGGITQSPKYLFRKEGQNVTLSCEQNLNHDAMYWYRQDPGQGLRLIYYSQIVNDFQKGDIAEGYSVSREKKESFPLTVTSAQKNPTAFYLCASSFGNYGYTFGSGTRLTVV.

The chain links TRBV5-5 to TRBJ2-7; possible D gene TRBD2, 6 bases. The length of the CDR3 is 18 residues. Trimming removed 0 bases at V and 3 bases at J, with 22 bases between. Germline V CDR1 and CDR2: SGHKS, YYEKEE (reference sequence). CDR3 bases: TGTGCCAGCAGCTTGGGGCCAGGAGGGCGTCCCTTAATCTACGAGCAGTACTTC. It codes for CASSLGPGGRPLIYEQYF. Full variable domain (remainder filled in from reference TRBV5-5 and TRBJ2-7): DAGVTQSPTHLIKTRGQQVTLRCSPISGHKSVSWYQQVLGQGPQFIFQYYEKEERGRGNFPDRFSARQFPNYSSELNVNALLLGDSALYLCASSLGPGGRPLIYEQYFGPGTRLTVT.

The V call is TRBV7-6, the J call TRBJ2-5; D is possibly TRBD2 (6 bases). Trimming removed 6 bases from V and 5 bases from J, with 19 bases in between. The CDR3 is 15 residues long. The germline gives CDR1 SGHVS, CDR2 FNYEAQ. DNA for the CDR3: TGTGCCAGCAGGGAGGGAATTAACCCCCGGGAGACCCAGTACTTC. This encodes CASREGINPRETQYF.

This chain's CDR3 is CASSLPPPGGGETQYF. CDR3 in DNA: TGTGCCAGCAGCTTACCACCCCCAGGCGGGGGGGAGACCCAGTACTTC. V gene TRBV7-6 combines with J gene TRBJ2-5, with 8 bases fitting TRBD2. Trimming took 2 bases from V and 5 from J; bases not matched to a gene: 10. CDR1 SGHVS and CDR2 FNYEAQ come from the germline V gene. CDR3 length: 16 residues. Using reference TRBV7-6 and TRBJ2-5 for the parts outside the CDR3, the full variable domain is GAGVSQSPRYKVTKRGQDVALRCDPISGHVSLYWYRQALGQGPEFLTYFNYEAQQDKSGLPNDRFSAERPEGSISTLTIQRTEQRDSAMYRCASSLPPPGGGETQYFGPGTRLLVL.

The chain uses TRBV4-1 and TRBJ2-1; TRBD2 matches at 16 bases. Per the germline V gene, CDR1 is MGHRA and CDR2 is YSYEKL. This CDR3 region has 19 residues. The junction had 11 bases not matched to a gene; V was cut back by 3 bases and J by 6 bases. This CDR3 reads CASSHRGPGTSGRANEQFF. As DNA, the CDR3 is TGCGCCAGCAGCCACCGAGGTCCCGGGACTAGCGGGAGGGCCAATGAGCAGTTCTTC.

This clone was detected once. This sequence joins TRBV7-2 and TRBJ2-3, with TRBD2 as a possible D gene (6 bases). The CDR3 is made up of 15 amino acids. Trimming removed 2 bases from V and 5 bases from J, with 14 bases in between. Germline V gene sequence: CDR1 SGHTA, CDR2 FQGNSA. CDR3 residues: CASSLTPRDQDTQYF. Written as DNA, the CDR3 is TGTGCCAGCAGCTTAACACCGCGGGATCAAGATACGCAGTATTTT. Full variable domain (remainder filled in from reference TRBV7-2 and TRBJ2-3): GAGVSQSPSNKVTEKGKDVELRCDPISGHTALYWYRQSLGQGLEFLIYFQGNSAPDKSGLPSDRFSAERTGGSVSTLTIQRTQQEDSAVYLCASSLTPRDQDTQYFGPGTRLTVL.

The CDR3 region is CASGLISLADRFSYGYTF. The CDR3 nucleotides are TGTGCTAGTGGTTTGATAAGCTTGGCGGACAGGTTTTCCTATGGCTACACCTTC. The chain is built from TRBV12-5 and TRBJ1-2; TRBD1 aligns across 7 bases. In germline, CDR1 is LGHNT, CDR2 FRNRAP. The ends lost 2 bases at V and 4 bases at J; junction bases unmatched: 16. The CDR3 length is 18 residues.

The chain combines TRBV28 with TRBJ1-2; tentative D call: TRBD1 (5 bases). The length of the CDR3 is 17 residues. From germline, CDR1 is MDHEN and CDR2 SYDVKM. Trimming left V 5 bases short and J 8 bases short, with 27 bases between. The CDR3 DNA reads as TGTGCCAGCAGTCCTGATTTGGGTAGGGGAGGTCGCGGCGGCTACACCTTC. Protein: CASSPDLGRGGRGGYTF.

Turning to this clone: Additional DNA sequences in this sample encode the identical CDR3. DNA for the CDR3: TGTGCCAGCAGCGTAGAGGGGGAAAAACTGTTTTTT. Its protein is CASSVEGEKLFF. The V gene is TRBV9, the J gene TRBJ1-4; the D gene is possibly TRBD1 (5 bases). This CDR3 contains 12 residues. Between the trimmed V and J ends, which lost 0 bases and 8 bases, there was a span of 5 bases. The germline gives CDR1 SGDLS, CDR2 YYNGEE. The complete variable domain, with remaining parts taken from reference TRBV9 and TRBJ1-4, reads DSGVTQTPKHLITATGQRVTLRCSPRSGDLSVYWYQQSLDQGLQFLIQYYNGEERAKGNILERFSAQQFPDLHSELNLSSLELGDSALYFCASSVEGEKLFFGSGTQLSVL.

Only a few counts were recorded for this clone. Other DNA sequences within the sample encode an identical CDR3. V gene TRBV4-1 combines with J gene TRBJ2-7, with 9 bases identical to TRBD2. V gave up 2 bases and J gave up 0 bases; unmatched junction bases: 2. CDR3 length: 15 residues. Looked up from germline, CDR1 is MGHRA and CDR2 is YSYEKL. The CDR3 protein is CASSQPTSGSYEQYF. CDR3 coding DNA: TGCGCCAGCAGCCAACCGACTAGCGGCTCCTACGAGCAGTACTTC.